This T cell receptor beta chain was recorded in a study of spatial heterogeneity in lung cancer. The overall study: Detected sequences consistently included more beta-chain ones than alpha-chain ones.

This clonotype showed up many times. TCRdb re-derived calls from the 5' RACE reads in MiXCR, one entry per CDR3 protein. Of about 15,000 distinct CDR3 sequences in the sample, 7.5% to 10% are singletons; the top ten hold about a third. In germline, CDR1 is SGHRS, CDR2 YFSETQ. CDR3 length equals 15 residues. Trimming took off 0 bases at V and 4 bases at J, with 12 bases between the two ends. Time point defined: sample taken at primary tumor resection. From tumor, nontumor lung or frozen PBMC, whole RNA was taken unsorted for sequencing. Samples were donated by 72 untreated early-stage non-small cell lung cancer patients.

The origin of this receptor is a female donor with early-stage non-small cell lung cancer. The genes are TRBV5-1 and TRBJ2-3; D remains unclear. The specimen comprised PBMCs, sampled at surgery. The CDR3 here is CASSLAQTSSDTQYF. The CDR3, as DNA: TGCGCCAGCAGCTTGGCCCAGACAAGTTCAGATACGCAGTATTTT.